The present entry profiles one TCR beta chain with its context. V dropped 5 bases and J dropped 5; count of bases not matched to a gene: 10. This CDR3 has 15 residues. From germline, CDR1 is MNHNY and CDR2 SVGAGI (reference sequence). The sample comes from a study of blood T cells in healthy people across ages. The second PCR ran roughly 6 to 11 cycles with a sample-barcoded 5' primer and J-beta primers. TCRdb re-analysed the 5' RACE reads in MiXCR, keeping a single row per CDR3 protein. The sample has hundreds of thousands of distinct CDR3 sequences; approximately 31% are singletons. The source is a woman aged 80 or over in good health. This chain connects TRBV6-6 to TRBJ2-5; TRBD1 aligns across 8 bases. The sequenced sample was blood. The CDR3 DNA is TGTGCCAGCAGTGACCCCAGGACAGGGCGCGAGACCCAGTACTTC. Amino acids: CASSDPRTGRETQYF.